This T cell receptor (beta chain) was identified in a study of T cells in localized non-small cell lung cancer. Germline V lookup: CDR1 SGHAT, CDR2 FQNNGV. Trimming at V came to 6 bases and at J to 0 bases, leaving 8 bases not matched to a gene. This CDR3 is built from 15 residues. As for this clone: Its antigen is as yet unknown.

Study-wide points: Multi-region tumor sequencing was not done, so intratumor heterogeneity could not be excluded.

Generated by immunoSEQ multiplex PCR, the TCRdb table keeps only in-frame clones and is missing some. The sample contains 52,000 or so clones, 70% to 90% of which appear only once. The sequence was obtained from an older male donor with stage III squamous cell lung carcinoma. J is TRBJ2-7 and V is TRBV11-2, with TRBD1 matching 7 bases. The sequences come from peripheral blood, collected before any cancer treatment. Here the CDR3 DNA reads TGTGCCAGCAGATCAATCCGGGACAGCTCCTACGAGCAGTACTTC. It yields the protein CASRSIRDSSYEQYF.